This TCR beta chain was recovered during a study of memory CD4+ T cells and cytomegalovirus serostatus. The data were produced by immunoSEQ multiplex PCR, yet TCRdb's version contains in-frame clones alone and is incomplete. The table has 55,000 or so clones, 65% to 85% seen once. The CDR3 length is 13 residues. V lost 5 bases, J lost 0 bases, and 6 bases lay in between. The germline V gene has CDR1 SGHTS and CDR2 YDEGEE. The sort gate was single viable CD3+CD4+CD8-CD45RO+ cells for memory CD4+ T cells. This TCR derives from an adult in good health and CMV-seropositive. The chain joins TRBV5-8 to TRBJ1-5, with D uncertain. What was sequenced was memory CD4+ T cells from blood. The CDR3 spells CASRIHSNQPQHF. CDR3 DNA: TGTGCCAGCAGGATCCATAGCAATCAGCCCCAGCATTTT.